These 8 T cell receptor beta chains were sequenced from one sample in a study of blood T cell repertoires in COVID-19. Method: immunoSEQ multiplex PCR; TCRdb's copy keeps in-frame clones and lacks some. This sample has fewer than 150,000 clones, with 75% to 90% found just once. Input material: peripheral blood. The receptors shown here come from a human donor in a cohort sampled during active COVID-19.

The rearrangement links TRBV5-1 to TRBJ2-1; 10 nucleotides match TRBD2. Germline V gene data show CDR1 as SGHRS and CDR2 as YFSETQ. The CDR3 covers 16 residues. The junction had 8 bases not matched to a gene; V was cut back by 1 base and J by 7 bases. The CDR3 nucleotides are TGCGCCAGCAGCTTGCAGCGGGGGGGCCCGGGGAATGAGCAGTTCTTC. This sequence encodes CASSLQRGGPGNEQFF. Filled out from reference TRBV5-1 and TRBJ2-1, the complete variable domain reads KAGVTQTPRYLIKTRGQQVTLSCSPISGHRSVSWYQQTPGQGLQFLFEYFSETQRNKGNFPGRFSGRQFSNSRSEMNVSTLELGDSALYLCASSLQRGGPGNEQFFGPGTRLTVL.

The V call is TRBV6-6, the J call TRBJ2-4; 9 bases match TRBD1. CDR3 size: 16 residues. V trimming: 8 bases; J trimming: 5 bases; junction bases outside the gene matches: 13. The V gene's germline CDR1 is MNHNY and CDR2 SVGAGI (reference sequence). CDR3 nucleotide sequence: TGTGCCAGCGTGGGAGTCCCGGGACAGGGACAAAACATTCAGTACTTC. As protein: CASVGVPGQGQNIQYF.

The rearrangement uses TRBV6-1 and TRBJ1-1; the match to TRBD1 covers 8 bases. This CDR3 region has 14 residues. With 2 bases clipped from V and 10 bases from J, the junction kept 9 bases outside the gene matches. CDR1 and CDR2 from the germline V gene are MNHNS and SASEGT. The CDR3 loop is CASSERWDRHIAFF. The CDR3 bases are TGTGCCAGCAGTGAAAGGTGGGACAGGCATATAGCTTTCTTT.

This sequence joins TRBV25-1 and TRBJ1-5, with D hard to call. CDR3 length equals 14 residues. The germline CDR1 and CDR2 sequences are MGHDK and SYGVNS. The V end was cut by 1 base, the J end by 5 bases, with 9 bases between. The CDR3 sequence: CASSESWADQPQHF. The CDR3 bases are TGTGCCAGCAGTGAATCTTGGGCCGATCAGCCCCAGCATTTT.

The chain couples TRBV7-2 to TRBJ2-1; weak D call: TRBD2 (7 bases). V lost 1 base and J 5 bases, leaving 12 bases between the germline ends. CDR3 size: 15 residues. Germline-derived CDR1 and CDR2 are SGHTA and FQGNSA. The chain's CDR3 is CASSLVGGRDNEQFF. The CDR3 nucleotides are TGTGCCAGCAGCTTAGTGGGGGGGCGGGACAATGAGCAGTTCTTC.

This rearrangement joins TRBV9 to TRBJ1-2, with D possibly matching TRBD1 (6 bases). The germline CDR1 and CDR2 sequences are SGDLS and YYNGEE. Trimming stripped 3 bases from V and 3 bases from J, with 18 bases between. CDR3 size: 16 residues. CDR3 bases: TGTGCCAGCAGCGGAGGGGACATTAGGGCTTACTATGGCTACACCTTC. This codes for CASSGGDIRAYYGYTF.

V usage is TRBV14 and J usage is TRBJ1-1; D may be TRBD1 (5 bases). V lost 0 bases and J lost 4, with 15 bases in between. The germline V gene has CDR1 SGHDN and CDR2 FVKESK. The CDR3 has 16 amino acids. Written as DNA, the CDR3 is TGTGCCAGCAGCCAAGATCTGGGGCGAGGTGGCACTGAAGCTTTCTTT. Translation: CASSQDLGRGGTEAFF.

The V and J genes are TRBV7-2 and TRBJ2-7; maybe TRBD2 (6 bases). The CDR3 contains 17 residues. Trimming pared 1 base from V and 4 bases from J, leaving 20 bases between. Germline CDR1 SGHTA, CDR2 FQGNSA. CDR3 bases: TGTGCCAGCAGCTTAGAGTTACAGGTTGGGGGAGGTTACGAGCAGTACTTC. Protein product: CASSLELQVGGGYEQYF.